This record looks at one TCR beta chain sequence and its context. The V and J ends lost 2 bases and 2 bases respectively, with 15 bases between them. Germline-derived CDR1 and CDR2 are SEHNR and FQNEAQ (reference sequence). CDR3 length equals 16 residues. The entry originates in a study of blood T cell repertoires in COVID-19. Study-wide context: The study drew acute and convalescent COVID-19 samples from the United States, Italy and Spain.

Only in-frame clones appear in the TCRdb table, and some are missing; sequencing was by immunoSEQ multiplex PCR. The sample carries approximately 31,000 clones, 70% to 90% recorded once. The source of this sequence is an elderly man with active COVID-19. The V gene is TRBV7-9, the J gene TRBJ1-1; D might be TRBD1 (5 bases). Sequencing was done on a sample of peripheral blood. CDR3 sequence (DNA): TGTGCCAGCAGCTTAATTGGCGGGGGTACAAACACTGAAGCTTTCTTT. This codes for CASSLIGGGTNTEAFF.